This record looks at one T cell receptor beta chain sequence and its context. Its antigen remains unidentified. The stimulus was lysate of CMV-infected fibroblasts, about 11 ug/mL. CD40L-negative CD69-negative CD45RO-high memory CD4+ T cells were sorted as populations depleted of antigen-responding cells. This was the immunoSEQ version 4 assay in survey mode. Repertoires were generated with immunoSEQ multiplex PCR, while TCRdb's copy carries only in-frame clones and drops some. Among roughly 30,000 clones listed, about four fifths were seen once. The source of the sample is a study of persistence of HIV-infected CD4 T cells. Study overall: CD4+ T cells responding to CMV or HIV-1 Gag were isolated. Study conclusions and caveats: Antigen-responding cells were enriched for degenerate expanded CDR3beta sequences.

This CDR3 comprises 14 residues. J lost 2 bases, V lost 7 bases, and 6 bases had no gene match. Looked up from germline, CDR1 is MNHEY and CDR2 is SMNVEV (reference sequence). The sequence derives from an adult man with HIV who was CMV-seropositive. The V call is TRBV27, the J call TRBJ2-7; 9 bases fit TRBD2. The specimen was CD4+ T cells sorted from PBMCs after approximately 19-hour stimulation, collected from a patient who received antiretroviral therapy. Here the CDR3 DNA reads TGTGCCAGCAAAACAGCGGGGGGAGCCTACGAGCAGTACTTC. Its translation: CASKTAGGAYEQYF.